This T cell receptor beta chain derives from a study of blood T cell repertoires in COVID-19 (dated by TCRdb to the early 2020s). Broadly, across the study: The collaborator samples originated in the United States, Italy and Spain and spanned the acute and convalescent phases of COVID-19. Where available, HLA class I and class II types were taken from metadata supplied by the sample provider and were not determined by assay-based typing. Nearly every sample came with metadata listing a de-identified subject ID, COVID-19 status, age in years and sex. The material from the prospective study consisted of cDNA or gDNA derived from T cells, B-cell-depleted T cells, or PBMCs. Subjects who had been exposed to COVID-19, were actively infected with it, or had recovered from it provided the deeply sampled blood TCRbeta repertoires that made up the dataset. The samples were drawn from the first 160 participants of the ongoing ImmuneRACE study and from 1,254 subjects provided by 6 global collaborators. The repertoires were released in a freely available public database intended as a resource for research on the immune response to SARS-CoV-2. What the authors observed across the whole study: The quantity of clinical and demographic metadata differed by source and by participant and was supplied without curation.

TCRbeta CDR3 regions were amplified from genomic DNA by means of the immunoSEQ Assay, a bias-controlled multiplex PCR. The published analysis was carried out like this. The number of nucleated cells in each sample was estimated from the amplification of reference gene primers within the assay. Sequence reads were collapsed and filtered to measure the absolute abundance of every unique TCRbeta CDR3 rearrangement. For each sample, productive Simpson clonality was calculated as the square root of Simpson's diversity index over productive rearrangements. Imported from immuneACCESS, the table was reduced by TCRdb to in-frame sequences with V and J called. These copies leave out some clones; in studies compared against another copy, an unresolved V gene accounts for under half, and the cause of the remainder is not known. From that table come the V and J calls and clone size; the DNA was used to work out D and trimming. For this sample there are 140,000 to 150,000 clones; around 80% appear just once. The top ten constitute 3.5% of the sample.

CDR1 and CDR2, per the germline V gene (reference sequence), are MNHNY and SVGAGI. The junction carries 10 bases between V and J, which are trimmed by 6 bases and 4 bases respectively. The CDR3 sequence holds 13 residues, the cysteine and phenylalanine included. Here the CDR3 DNA is all that survives: 39 bases in frame from base 1. Remarks on this clone: Its antigen specificity is not known. There are no base qualities to consult, and no much larger clone falls within one base.

Another Seattle source contributed samples from volunteer blood donors who had recovered from COVID-19. Whole blood was collected in K2EDTA tubes by collaborating institutions according to the institutions' own protocols. Collaborator samples were shipped for TCRbeta analysis as frozen whole blood, isolated PBMCs, or DNA extracted from either sample type. What was sequenced was peripheral blood. The TCR originated in a man aged 65 to 79 who had recovered from COVID-19. The chain joins TRBV6-6 to TRBJ1-5; the best D guess is TRBD1, with 5 bases matching. Here the CDR3 is given as CASSPDRNQPQHF. The DNA sequence follows: TGTGCCAGCAGCCCAGACAGAAATCAGCCCCAGCATTTT.